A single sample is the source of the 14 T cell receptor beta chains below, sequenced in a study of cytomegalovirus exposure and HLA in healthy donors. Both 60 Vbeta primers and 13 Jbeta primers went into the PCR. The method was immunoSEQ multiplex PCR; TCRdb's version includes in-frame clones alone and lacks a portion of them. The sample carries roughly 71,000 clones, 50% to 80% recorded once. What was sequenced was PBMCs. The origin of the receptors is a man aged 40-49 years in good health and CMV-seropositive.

CDR3 residues: CASSQGVASEAFF. The DNA of the CDR3 is TGTGCCAGCAGCCAAGGGGTCGCATCTGAAGCTTTCTTT. V and J are TRBV11-2 and TRBJ1-1; D is possibly TRBD1 (5 bases). The germline gives CDR1 SGHAT, CDR2 FQNNGV. CDR3 size: 13 residues. The V and J ends lost 5 bases and 6 bases respectively, with 13 bases between them.

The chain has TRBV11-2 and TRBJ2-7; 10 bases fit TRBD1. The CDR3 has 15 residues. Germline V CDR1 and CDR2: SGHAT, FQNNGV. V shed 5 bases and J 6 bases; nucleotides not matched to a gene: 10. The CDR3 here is CASSSMGQGLGEQYF. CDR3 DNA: TGTGCCAGCAGCAGCATGGGACAGGGGCTGGGCGAGCAGTACTTC.

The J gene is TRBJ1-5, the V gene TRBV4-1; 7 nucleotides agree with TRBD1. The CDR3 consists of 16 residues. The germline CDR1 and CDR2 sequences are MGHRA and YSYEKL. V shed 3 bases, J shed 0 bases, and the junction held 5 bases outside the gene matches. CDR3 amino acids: CASSQTRGDSNQPQHF. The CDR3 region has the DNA TGCGCCAGCAGCCAGACCAGGGGGGATAGCAATCAGCCCCAGCATTTT.

CDR3 bases: TGTGCCAGCAGTGATCTACAGGGCGCGACTAATGAAAAACTGTTTTTT. Translated, it gives CASSDLQGATNEKLFF. The gene calls are TRBV6-1 and TRBJ1-4; D is possibly TRBD1 (6 bases). V was trimmed by 3 bases and J by 2 bases, leaving 13 bases between them. Per the germline V gene, CDR1 is MNHNS and CDR2 is SASEGT. CDR3 length equals 16 residues.

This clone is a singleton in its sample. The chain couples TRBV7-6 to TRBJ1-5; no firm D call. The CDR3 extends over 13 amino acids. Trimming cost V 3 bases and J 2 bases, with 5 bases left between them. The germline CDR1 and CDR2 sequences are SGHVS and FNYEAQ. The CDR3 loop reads CASSFARNQPQHF. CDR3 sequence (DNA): TGTGCCAGCAGCTTTGCGCGCAATCAGCCCCAGCATTTT.

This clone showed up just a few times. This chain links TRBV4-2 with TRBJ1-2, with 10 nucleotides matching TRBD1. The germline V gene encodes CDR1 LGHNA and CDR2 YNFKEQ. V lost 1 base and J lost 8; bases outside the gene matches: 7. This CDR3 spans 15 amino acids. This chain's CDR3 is CASSQATGGSGGYTF. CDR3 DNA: TGTGCCAGCAGCCAAGCGACAGGGGGCTCGGGGGGCTACACCTTC.

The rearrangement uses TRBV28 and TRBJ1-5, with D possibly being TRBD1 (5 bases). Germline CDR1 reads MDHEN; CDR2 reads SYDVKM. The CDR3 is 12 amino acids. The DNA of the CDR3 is TGTGGTGCGGGGGTTGGCAATCAGCCCCAGCATTTT. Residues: CGAGVGNQPQHF.

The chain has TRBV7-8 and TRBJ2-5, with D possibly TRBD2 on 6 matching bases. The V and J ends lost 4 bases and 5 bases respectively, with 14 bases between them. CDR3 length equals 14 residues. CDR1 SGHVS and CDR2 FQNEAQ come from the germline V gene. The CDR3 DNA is TGTGCCAGCAGCTCGCTCCGGGACTTTGAGACCCAGTACTTC. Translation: CASSSLRDFETQYF.

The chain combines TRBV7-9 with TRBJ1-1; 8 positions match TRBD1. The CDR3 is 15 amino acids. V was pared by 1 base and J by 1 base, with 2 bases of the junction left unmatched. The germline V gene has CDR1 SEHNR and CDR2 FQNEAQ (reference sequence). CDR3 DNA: TGTGCCAGCAGCTTAGAAGGACAGGGGAACACTGAAGCTTTCTTT. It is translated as CASSLEGQGNTEAFF. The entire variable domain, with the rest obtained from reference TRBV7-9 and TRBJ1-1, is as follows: DTGVSQNPRHKITKRGQNVTFRCDPISEHNRLYWYRQTLGQGPEFLTYFQNEAQLEKSRLLSDRFSAERPKGSFSTLEIQRTEQGDSAMYLCASSLEGQGNTEAFFGQGTRLTVV.

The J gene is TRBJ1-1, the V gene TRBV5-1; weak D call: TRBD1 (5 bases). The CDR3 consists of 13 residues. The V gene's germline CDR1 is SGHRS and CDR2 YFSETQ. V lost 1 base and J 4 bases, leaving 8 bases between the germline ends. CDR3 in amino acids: CASSLSGGTEAFF. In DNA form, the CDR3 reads TGCGCCAGCAGCTTGTCGGGGGGCACTGAAGCTTTCTTT.

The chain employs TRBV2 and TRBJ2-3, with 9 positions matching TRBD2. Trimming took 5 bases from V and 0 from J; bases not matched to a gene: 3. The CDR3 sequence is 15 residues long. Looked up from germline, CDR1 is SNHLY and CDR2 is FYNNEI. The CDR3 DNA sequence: TGTGCCAGCAGTCGAGCGGGGGGAAGCACAGATACGCAGTATTTT. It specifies CASSRAGGSTDTQYF. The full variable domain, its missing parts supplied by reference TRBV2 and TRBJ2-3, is EPEVTQTPSHQVTQMGQEVILRCVPISNHLYFYWYRQILGQKVEFLVSFYNNEISEKSEIFDDQFSVERPDGSNFTLKIRSTKLEDSAMYFCASSRAGGSTDTQYFGPGTRLTVL.

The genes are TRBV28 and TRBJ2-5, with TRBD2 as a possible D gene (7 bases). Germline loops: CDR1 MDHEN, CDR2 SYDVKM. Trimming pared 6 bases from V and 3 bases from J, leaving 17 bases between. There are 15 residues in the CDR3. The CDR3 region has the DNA TGTGCCAGCAGCCCCGGAGAGGGGGGGAAAGAGACCCAGTACTTC. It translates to CASSPGEGGKETQYF.

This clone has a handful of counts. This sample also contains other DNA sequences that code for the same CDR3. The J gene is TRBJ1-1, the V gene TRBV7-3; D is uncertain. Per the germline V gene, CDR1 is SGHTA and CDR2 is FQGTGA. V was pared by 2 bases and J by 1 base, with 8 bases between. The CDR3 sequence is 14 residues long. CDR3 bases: TGTGCCAGCAGCTTACTCGCAGGGAACACTGAAGCTTTCTTT. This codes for CASSLLAGNTEAFF.

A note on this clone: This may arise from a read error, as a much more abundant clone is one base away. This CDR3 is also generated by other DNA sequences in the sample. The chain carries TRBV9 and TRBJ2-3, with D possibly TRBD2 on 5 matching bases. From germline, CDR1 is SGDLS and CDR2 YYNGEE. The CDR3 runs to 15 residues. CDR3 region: CASSVGGSYTDTQYF. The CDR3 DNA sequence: TGTGCCAGTAGCGTTGGCGGGTCCTACACAGATACGCAGTATTTT.